The 4 T cell receptor beta chains below all came from one sample that was sequenced in a study of human T cells and chemical hapten exposure. Using its own MiXCR run on the RACE reads, TCRdb lists one record per CDR3 protein. This sample carries under 200,000 distinct CDR3 sequences, nearly 30% of them seen once, and the ten largest clones take just under 3%. Time point here: pre-sensitization, week 0. Indicated treatment: therapeutic diphenylcyclopropenone sensitization with weekly scalp DPC. The source material was whole blood, sampled in connection with sensitization to the hapten diphenylcyclopropenone (DPC). These receptors all come from a woman between 25 and 40 years old with alopecia areata. Some clones in this sample may be carry-over from other donors' samples.

The chain is built from TRBV7-9 and TRBJ2-7; D unresolved. This CDR3 contains 12 residues. CDR1 is SEHNR, CDR2 FQNEAQ, per germline (reference sequence). V was trimmed by 6 bases and J by 0 bases, leaving 6 bases between them. CDR3 protein: CASSHSSYEQYF. CDR3 sequence (DNA): TGTGCCAGCAGTCACAGCTCCTACGAGCAGTACTTC.

The table lists this clonotype with a few counts. This rearrangement joins TRBV28 to TRBJ2-2, with D unresolved. Germline loops: CDR1 MDHEN, CDR2 SYDVKM. V lost 6 bases and J 4 bases, leaving 9 bases between the germline ends. The CDR3 covers 13 residues. The CDR3 protein is CASRSHSTGELFF. The CDR3 nucleotides read TGTGCCAGCAGGTCCCACAGCACCGGGGAGCTGTTTTTT.

This rearrangement joins TRBV7-2 to TRBJ1-1; a possible D gene is TRBD1 (6 bases). This CDR3 spans 15 amino acids. V was shortened by 2 bases and J by 4 bases, with 14 bases between the two germline ends. Germline V lookup: CDR1 SGHTA, CDR2 FQGNSA. The CDR3: CASSLMVTGSTEAFF. The CDR3 DNA follows: TGTGCCAGCAGCTTAATGGTCACAGGGTCCACTGAAGCTTTCTTT.

Ten or more counts support this clonotype. V and J are TRBV28 and TRBJ2-1; the D gene could be TRBD1 or TRBD2 (5 bases each). The CDR3 extends over 15 amino acids. Looked up from germline, CDR1 is MDHEN and CDR2 is SYDVKM. The V end was cut by 6 bases, the J end by 1 base, with 13 bases between. This chain's CDR3 is CASSGLDSSYNEQFF. Written as DNA, the CDR3 is TGTGCCAGCAGCGGACTCGACAGTTCCTACAATGAGCAGTTCTTC.